A single sample gave rise to the 17 T cell receptor beta chains below, sequenced in a study of blood T cells in healthy people across ages. The authors ran a second PCR of roughly 6 to 12 cycles using a sample-barcoded 5' primer and a J-beta primer mix. TCRdb re-called the 5' RACE reads with MiXCR, one entry per CDR3 protein. The sample contains 600,000 to 850,000 distinct CDR3 sequences, roughly 47% of which appear only once. The sequencing input was blood. All receptors derive from a woman aged 60 to 75 in good health.

The V and J genes are TRBV3-1 and TRBJ2-3; perhaps D is TRBD1 or TRBD2 (5 bases each). V was cut by 0 bases and J by 3 bases, with 13 bases left in between. Germline V gives CDR1 LGHDT, CDR2 YNNKEL (reference sequence). The CDR3 is made up of 16 amino acids. This CDR3 is CASSQEPGRRTDTQYF. The CDR3 DNA is TGTGCCAGCAGCCAAGAACCGGGGCGAAGAACAGATACGCAGTATTTT.

This clonotype was seen a handful of times. The V gene is TRBV28, the J gene TRBJ2-1, with 7 bases lining up with TRBD1. J was trimmed by 10 bases and V by 2 bases; bases with no gene match: 17. Germline V lookup: CDR1 MDHEN, CDR2 SYDVKM. There are 17 residues in the CDR3. The CDR3 DNA reads as TGTGCCAGCAGTTTAGCCCGACCCACACAGGGGTTCTGGGAGCAGTTCTTC. This encodes CASSLARPTQGFWEQFF. The whole variable domain, filled in from reference TRBV28 and TRBJ2-1, reads DVKVTQSSRYLVKRTGEKVFLECVQDMDHENMFWYRQDPGLGLRLIYFSYDVKMKEKGDIPEGYSVSREKKERFSLILESASTNQTSMYLCASSLARPTQGFWEQFFGPGTRLTVL.

The chain recombines TRBV7-9 with TRBJ2-7; D perhaps matches TRBD2 (6 bases). The V end was cut by 1 base, the J end by 7 bases, with 20 bases between. Germline loops: CDR1 SEHNR, CDR2 FQNEAQ (reference sequence). The CDR3 totals 16 residues. In DNA form, the CDR3 reads TGTGCCAGCAGCTTAGGGGCTGGGACTGGTGCTGGGGAGCAGTACTTC. Its translation is CASSLGAGTGAGEQYF.

This chain links TRBV28 with TRBJ1-5; weak D call: TRBD1 (6 bases). The V gene's germline CDR1 is MDHEN and CDR2 SYDVKM. The ends were cut back, 9 bases at V and 5 bases at J, with 14 bases in the middle. This CDR3 is built from 13 residues. CDR3 amino acids: CASQQGGDQPQHF. DNA for the CDR3: TGTGCCAGTCAACAGGGAGGGGATCAGCCCCAGCATTTT.

This clonotype was picked up many times. The V gene is TRBV4-2, the J gene TRBJ2-3, with TRBD2 as a possible D gene (6 bases). This CDR3 contains 16 residues. The germline CDR1 and CDR2 sequences are LGHNA and YNFKEQ. V gave up 0 bases and J gave up 1 base, with 11 bases separating them. CDR3 sequence: CASSQDQTGGTDTQYF. CDR3 in DNA: TGTGCCAGCAGCCAAGACCAAACGGGAGGCACAGATACGCAGTATTTT.

The gene calls are TRBV6-2 or TRBV6-3 and TRBJ1-5; D gene ambiguous. Germline loops: CDR1 MNHEY, CDR2 SVGEGT. Between the trimmed V and J ends, which lost 7 bases and 1 base, there was a span of 14 bases. The CDR3 loop spans 15 amino acids. The CDR3 reads CASTKVVGSNQPQHF. In DNA form, the CDR3 reads TGTGCCAGCACCAAGGTGGTGGGGAGCAATCAGCCCCAGCATTTT.

The genes are TRBV20-1 and TRBJ1-2; TRBD1 matches 7 bases. The CDR3 has 13 amino acids. The germline V gene has CDR1 DFQATT and CDR2 SNEGSKA (reference sequence). V lost 7 bases and J lost 6; bases outside the gene matches: 11. The CDR3 loop reads CSGPTGSTNGYTF. DNA for the CDR3: TGCAGTGGCCCGACAGGGAGTACCAATGGCTACACCTTC.

The chain recombines TRBV5-1 with TRBJ2-5, with 14 bases fitting TRBD2. Losses at the gene ends were 4 bases for V and 1 base for J; bases not matched to a gene: 3. The CDR3 extends over 16 amino acids. Germline CDR1 reads SGHRS; CDR2 reads YFSETQ. In DNA, the CDR3 is TGCGCCAGCAGCAAAGGGACTAGCGGGAGCCAAGAGACCCAGTACTTC. Translation: CASSKGTSGSQETQYF.

This clonotype has just a few counts. The chain couples TRBV5-1 to TRBJ2-7; 7 nucleotides agree with TRBD1. Germline CDR1 is SGHRS and CDR2 is YFSETQ. CDR3 length equals 13 residues. V was pared by 5 bases and J by 5 bases, with 7 bases of the junction left unmatched. This CDR3 reads CASSWIDRDEQYF. In DNA form, the CDR3 reads TGCGCCAGCAGTTGGATTGACAGGGACGAGCAGTACTTC. The full variable domain, with the rest looked up from reference TRBV5-1 and TRBJ2-7, is KAGVTQTPRYLIKTRGQQVTLSCSPISGHRSVSWYQQTPGQGLQFLFEYFSETQRNKGNFPGRFSGRQFSNSRSEMNVSTLELGDSALYLCASSWIDRDEQYFGPGTRLTVT.

The chain joins TRBV7-9 to TRBJ2-7; TRBD1 matches at 7 bases. The germline gives CDR1 SEHNR, CDR2 FQNEAQ (reference sequence). The V segment lost 1 base and the J segment 6 bases; nucleotides outside the gene matches: 9. The CDR3 sequence is 15 residues long. The CDR3 nucleotides are TGTGCCAGCAGCTTAGTTGGGGACAGAGTGGCCGAGCAGTACTTC. This gives the protein CASSLVGDRVAEQYF.

The chain links TRBV7-9 to TRBJ2-3, with unresolved D. The CDR3 is 13 residues long. The V end lost 3 bases, the J end lost 1 base, and 5 bases lay between the germline ends. CDR1 SEHNR and CDR2 FQNEAQ come from the germline V gene (reference sequence). CDR3 coding DNA: TGTGCCAGCAGCTTTCTCCGCACAGATACGCAGTATTTT. Amino acids: CASSFLRTDTQYF.

As for this clonotype: A much larger clone differs by one base, so this may be a read error. The J gene is TRBJ2-6, the V gene TRBV4-1; 10 bases are shared with TRBD1. Germline assignment: CDR1 MGHRA and CDR2 YSYEKL. This CDR3 is 18 amino acids long. The CDR3 DNA sequence: TGCGCCAGCAGCCAAGAGGGACAGGGGCTCTCTGGGGCCAACGTCCTGATTTTC. Protein: CASSQEGQGLSGANVLIF.

The chain combines TRBV20-1 with TRBJ2-2, with 13 positions matching TRBD2. The V segment lost 5 bases and the J segment 4 bases; nucleotides outside the gene matches: 13. Per the germline V gene, CDR1 is DFQATT and CDR2 is SNEGSKA (reference sequence). CDR3 length: 18 amino acids. CDR3 region: CSARTSGGVGTVTGELFF. CDR3 sequence (DNA): TGCAGTGCTCGAACTAGCGGGGGGGTCGGAACCGTCACCGGGGAGCTGTTTTTT.

As to this clonotype: Its ends do not fully match the called genes, so a read error is possible. The rearrangement uses TRBV28 and TRBJ1-5; no definite D call. The CDR3 extends over 12 amino acids. Germline CDR1 is MDHEN and CDR2 is SYDVKM. CDR3 protein: CASSLGNQAQHF. Here the CDR3 DNA reads TGTGCCAGCAGTTTGGGCAATCAGGCCCAGCATTTT.

V usage is TRBV10-2 and J usage is TRBJ2-3, with D maybe TRBD2 (5 bases). Germline V gene data show CDR1 as WSHSY and CDR2 as SAAADI. CDR3 length: 14 residues. V dropped 3 bases and J dropped 4 bases, with 11 bases sitting between them. The CDR3 loop is CASSDGSRSDTQYF. In DNA form, the CDR3 reads TGCGCCAGCAGTGATGGGAGTAGGTCAGATACGCAGTATTTT.

This clonotype was observed a single time. The chain links TRBV3-1 to TRBJ1-5; D is ambiguous. This CDR3 has 14 amino acids. Trimming shortened V by 0 bases and J by 5 bases, and 8 bases separated the two germline ends. CDR1 is LGHDT, CDR2 YNNKEL, per germline (reference sequence). The CDR3 DNA sequence: TGTGCCAGCAGCCAAGAGTACTCAGATCAGCCCCAGCATTTT. It specifies CASSQEYSDQPQHF.

This clonotype occurred a few times. The chain is built from TRBV7-2 and TRBJ2-3; 8 bases agree with TRBD2. With 3 bases clipped from V and 2 bases from J, the junction kept 19 bases outside the gene matches. The CDR3 has 20 amino acids. Germline CDR1 reads SGHTA; CDR2 reads FQGNSA. The CDR3 region is CASSFAPTSGSPSYTDTQYF. As DNA, the CDR3 is TGTGCCAGCAGCTTCGCACCTACTAGCGGATCCCCATCTTACACAGATACGCAGTATTTT. Full variable domain (remainder filled in from reference TRBV7-2 and TRBJ2-3): GAGVSQSPSNKVTEKGKDVELRCDPISGHTALYWYRQSLGQGLEFLIYFQGNSAPDKSGLPSDRFSAERTGGSVSTLTIQRTQQEDSAVYLCASSFAPTSGSPSYTDTQYFGPGTRLTVL.